Listed here are 25 T cell receptor beta chains from one sample, sequenced in a study of shared clonotypes between healthy human individuals. Assay: immunoSEQ multiplex PCR; the TCRdb copy retains only in-frame clones and omits some. The table has roughly 2.2 million clones, roughly 92% seen once; the top ten hold around 0.38%. Sequencing was performed on naive CD4+ T cells from PBMCs. Subset reported: CD45RA+ positively selected. The receptors were gathered from a man between 18 and 35 years old in good health. Some clones in this sample may be carry-over from other donors' samples.

The gene calls are TRBV16 and TRBJ2-1; 8 bases fit TRBD1. The CDR3 is 15 amino acids. Trimming cost V 0 bases and J 6 bases; bases outside gene matches: 4. Germline lookup yields CDR1 KGHSY and CDR2 FQNENV. Here the CDR3 DNA reads TGTGCCAGCAGCCAATCCGGACAGGGTTTCAATGAGCAGTTCTTC. Its protein product is CASSQSGQGFNEQFF.

The chain uses TRBV7-9 and TRBJ2-7; 7 nucleotides line up with TRBD1. CDR3 length equals 14 residues. Germline V gives CDR1 SEHNR, CDR2 FQNEAQ (reference sequence). V lost 5 bases, J lost 5 bases, and 9 bases stayed unmatched. The CDR3 DNA sequence: TGTGCCAGCAGCAGGGGGCGAGGGGGCAACGAGCAGTACTTC. Amino acids: CASSRGRGGNEQYF.

V and J are TRBV4-2 and TRBJ2-7, with 15 bases identical to TRBD2. The germline V gene encodes CDR1 LGHNA and CDR2 YNFKEQ. The V segment lost 4 bases and the J segment 5 bases; nucleotides outside the gene matches: 3. The CDR3 has 15 residues. CDR3 loop: CASSPGLAGGHEQYF. CDR3 nucleotide sequence: TGTGCCAGCAGCCCGGGACTAGCGGGAGGCCACGAGCAGTACTTC.

The rearrangement links TRBV5-8 to TRBJ1-2; the match to TRBD1 covers 9 bases. Germline assignment: CDR1 SGHTS and CDR2 YDEGEE. V shed 0 bases, J shed 7 bases, and the junction held 10 bases outside the gene matches. CDR3 length: 16 amino acids. The CDR3 nucleotides are TGTGCCAGCAGCTTGGTGAGGGGACAGGGTATTTTTGGCTACACCTTC. Its protein is CASSLVRGQGIFGYTF.

The rearrangement joins TRBV29-1 to TRBJ2-5; TRBD1 agrees at 7 bases. Losses at the gene ends were 1 base for V and 0 bases for J; bases not matched to a gene: 8. This CDR3 spans 16 amino acids. CDR1 SQVTM and CDR2 ANQGSEA come from the germline V gene. The CDR3 nucleotides read TGCAGCGTTGAAGTGTCGGGACAGACCAACCAAGAGACCCAGTACTTC. Its translation: CSVEVSGQTNQETQYF.

This chain uses TRBV19 with TRBJ2-1; 11 bases line up with TRBD2. Trimming took 3 bases from V and 9 from J; bases not matched to a gene: 7. Germline V gene sequence: CDR1 LNHDA, CDR2 SQIVND (reference sequence). CDR3 length: 15 residues. The CDR3 reads CASSILAGGRSEQFF. For the CDR3, the DNA is TGTGCCAGTAGTATCCTAGCGGGAGGCCGTAGTGAGCAGTTCTTC.

The CDR3 region has the DNA TGCGCCAGCAGCTTAACAACGGACTTTAATGAAAAACTGTTTTTT. This sequence encodes CASSLTTDFNEKLFF. This chain connects TRBV5-1 to TRBJ1-4; D is unclear. There are 15 residues in the CDR3. The germline CDR1 and CDR2 sequences are SGHRS and YFSETQ. Trimming removed 2 bases at V and 4 bases at J, with 12 bases between. Variable domain in full (rest from reference TRBV5-1 and TRBJ1-4): KAGVTQTPRYLIKTRGQQVTLSCSPISGHRSVSWYQQTPGQGLQFLFEYFSETQRNKGNFPGRFSGRQFSNSRSEMNVSTLELGDSALYLCASSLTTDFNEKLFFGSGTQLSVL.

V usage is TRBV2 and J usage is TRBJ2-3; D uncertain. With 8 bases removed from V and 6 bases from J, the gap between germline ends came to 12 bases. The CDR3 extends over 12 amino acids. Germline CDR1 and CDR2: SNHLY and FYNNEI. The CDR3 nucleotides are TGTGCCAGCCATGAAGGGTTCGATACGCAGTATTTT. Translated: CASHEGFDTQYF.

V gene TRBV2 combines with J gene TRBJ2-4; D gene uncertain. In germline, CDR1 is SNHLY, CDR2 FYNNEI. V dropped 7 bases and J dropped 0 bases, with 7 bases sitting between them. The CDR3 is 13 amino acids. CDR3 sequence (DNA): TGTGCCAGCACCCAGCTAGCCAAAAACATTCAGTACTTC. It codes for CASTQLAKNIQYF.

The chain combines TRBV4-3 with TRBJ2-7; D is undetermined. The V end lost 4 bases, the J end lost 2 bases, and 21 bases lay between the germline ends. Germline V gene lookup returns CDR1 LGHNA and CDR2 YSLEER. CDR3 length equals 17 residues. CDR3 DNA sequence: TGCGCCAGCAGCCGACAAATTACCTTCACCGAGACCTACGAGCAGTACTTC. Translation gives CASSRQITFTETYEQYF.

This chain connects TRBV15 to TRBJ1-1, with D maybe TRBD1 (5 bases). Trimming shortened V by 0 bases and J by 10 bases, and 18 bases separated the two germline ends. The CDR3 totals 15 residues. CDR1 LNHNV and CDR2 YYDKDF come from the germline V gene (reference sequence). The CDR3: CATSRDWTPSRGAFF. CDR3 in DNA: TGTGCCACCAGCAGAGATTGGACACCGAGCCGGGGAGCTTTCTTT.

The chain employs TRBV4-1 and TRBJ2-4; D remains ambiguous. The V and J ends lost 4 bases and 0 bases respectively, with 10 bases between them. Germline assignment: CDR1 MGHRA and CDR2 YSYEKL. The CDR3 has 15 residues. CDR3 amino acids: CASSPRAVAKNIQYF. CDR3 nucleotides: TGCGCCAGCAGCCCCCGGGCGGTAGCCAAAAACATTCAGTACTTC.

V usage is TRBV28 and J usage is TRBJ2-1; 11 nucleotides align to TRBD2. The CDR3 sequence is 12 residues long. The germline gives CDR1 MDHEN, CDR2 SYDVKM. Trimming took 8 bases from V and 9 from J; bases not matched to a gene: 3. CDR3 sequence: CASSTSGSEQFF. In nucleotides, the CDR3 is TGTGCCAGCTCCACTAGCGGGAGTGAGCAGTTCTTC.

This chain uses TRBV28 with TRBJ2-1; either TRBD1 or TRBD2 may fit D (5 bases each). The CDR3 contains 16 residues. CDR1 and CDR2 (germline): MDHEN, SYDVKM. V was cut by 8 bases and J by 5 bases, with 22 bases left in between. Here the CDR3 reads CASPPGTGRQNNEQFF. In nucleotides, the CDR3 is TGTGCCAGCCCTCCAGGGACGGGACGGCAGAACAATGAGCAGTTCTTC.

This chain links TRBV7-8 with TRBJ1-4; weak D call: TRBD1 (6 bases). This CDR3 is built from 18 residues. Germline V gene sequence: CDR1 SGHVS, CDR2 FQNEAQ. The V end lost 4 bases, the J end lost 4 bases, and 22 bases lay between the germline ends. CDR3 DNA: TGTGCCAGCAGCTCCCAACCCTCTCCCGGACAGCATAATGAAAAACTGTTTTTT. Residues: CASSSQPSPGQHNEKLFF.

The genes are TRBV2 and TRBJ1-5; possibly TRBD1 for D (5 bases). Germline V lookup: CDR1 SNHLY, CDR2 FYNNEI. The V gene lost 6 bases and the J gene lost 7 bases, with 10 bases spanning the gap. This CDR3 has 12 amino acids. CDR3 amino acids: CASRAGPQPQHF. CDR3 nucleotides: TGTGCCAGCAGGGCGGGACCGCAGCCCCAGCATTTT.

The V gene is TRBV12-5, the J gene TRBJ2-1; D unclear. The V gene's germline CDR1 is LGHNT and CDR2 FRNRAP. This CDR3 is 14 amino acids long. The germline V and J ends were trimmed by 6 bases and 7 bases, with 16 bases remaining between them. CDR3 residues: CASGLVSARNEQFF. The CDR3 coding sequence is TGTGCTAGTGGCCTTGTTTCCGCCCGGAATGAGCAGTTCTTC.

The chain combines TRBV6-1 with TRBJ1-5; 7 positions agree with TRBD1. Germline-derived CDR1 and CDR2 are MNHNS and SASEGT. This CDR3 is built from 14 residues. Trimming removed 4 bases from V and 3 bases from J; junction bases left unmatched: 3. DNA for the CDR3: TGTGCCAGCAGTGCGGGACAGTACAATCAGCCCCAGCATTTT. Amino acids: CASSAGQYNQPQHF.

The chain carries TRBV28 and TRBJ2-1; possibly TRBD1 or TRBD2 for D (6 bases each). The ends were cut back, 0 bases at V and 5 bases at J, with 14 bases in the middle. Germline V gene data show CDR1 as MDHEN and CDR2 as SYDVKM. The CDR3 consists of 16 residues. The CDR3 coding sequence is TGTGCCAGCAGTTTATGGCGGGACACTATAAACAATGAGCAGTTCTTC. As protein: CASSLWRDTINNEQFF.

V gene TRBV7-3 combines with J gene TRBJ2-1, with no clear D. This CDR3 comprises 14 residues. Trimming stripped 5 bases from V and 1 base from J, with 9 bases between. The germline V gene encodes CDR1 SGHTA and CDR2 FQGTGA. CDR3 loop: CASSPQASYNEQFF. DNA of the CDR3: TGTGCCAGCAGCCCCCAGGCGTCCTACAATGAGCAGTTCTTC. Supplemented by reference TRBV7-3 and TRBJ2-1, the full variable domain reads GAGVSQTPSNKVTEKGKYVELRCDPISGHTALYWYRQSLGQGPEFLIYFQGTGAADDSGLPNDRFFAVRPEGSVSTLKIQRTERGDSAVYLCASSPQASYNEQFFGPGTRLTVL.

This clone has just one count. The rearrangement joins TRBV10-3 to TRBJ2-1; D gene ambiguous. Trimming took 8 bases from V and 7 from J, leaving 3 bases between them. Germline CDR1 ENHRY, CDR2 SYGVKD. CDR3 length equals 9 residues. CDR3 region: CAIGNEQFF. DNA for the CDR3: TGTGCCATCGGGAATGAGCAGTTCTTC.

The gene calls are TRBV28 and TRBJ1-4; D perhaps matches TRBD1 (5 bases). V gave up 1 base and J gave up 8 bases, with 14 bases separating them. Germline V lookup: CDR1 MDHEN, CDR2 SYDVKM. The CDR3 loop spans 15 amino acids. The CDR3 region is CASSLFGGVREKLFF. CDR3 bases: TGTGCCAGCAGTTTATTTGGGGGGGTCAGGGAAAAACTGTTTTTT.

The chain has TRBV15 and TRBJ2-5; possibly TRBD2 for D (6 bases). The CDR3 runs 16 residues. Looked up from germline, CDR1 is LNHNV and CDR2 is YYDKDF (reference sequence). With 0 bases removed from V and 5 bases from J, the gap between germline ends came to 16 bases. DNA of the CDR3: TGTGCCACCAGCAGAGAACCGGGACTGGGTGATGAGACCCAGTACTTC. Residues: CATSREPGLGDETQYF.

This chain joins TRBV19 and TRBJ1-5; TRBD1 agrees at 10 bases. The trim removed 5 bases at V and 7 bases at J, leaving 8 bases unmatched. Germline-derived CDR1 and CDR2 are LNHDA and SQIVND (reference sequence). The CDR3 is 15 amino acids. For the CDR3, the DNA is TGTGCCAGTAGTTTCGACAGGGGGCGAGAACAGCCCCAGCATTTT. Protein product: CASSFDRGREQPQHF. The whole variable domain, filled in from reference TRBV19 and TRBJ1-5, reads DGGITQSPKYLFRKEGQNVTLSCEQNLNHDAMYWYRQDPGQGLRLIYYSQIVNDFQKGDIAEGYSVSREKKESFPLTVTSAQKNPTAFYLCASSFDRGREQPQHFGDGTRLSIL.

The genes are TRBV18 and TRBJ1-1, with D perhaps TRBD1 (6 bases). The CDR3 is 15 residues long. CDR1 is KGHSH, CDR2 LQKENI, per germline. The V end lost 3 bases, the J end lost 4 bases, and 15 bases lay between the germline ends. The CDR3 spells CASSPIYARGTEAFF. The CDR3 bases are TGTGCCAGCTCACCCATTTATGCCAGGGGCACTGAAGCTTTCTTT.